The present TCR beta chain was sequenced within a study of blood T cells in healthy people across ages. Findings and caveats of the study: Naive T cell percentage showed a strong correlation with the diversity of TCR beta.

Together with a sample-barcoded 5' primer, a J-beta primer mix was included in a second PCR lasting about 6 to 11 cycles. From the 5' RACE reads, TCRdb called clonotypes with MiXCR, one entry per CDR3 protein. The sample contains 1.5 million to 2 million distinct CDR3 sequences, roughly a third of which appear only once. V lost 0 bases, J lost 5 bases, and 16 bases lay in between. The CDR3 loop spans 16 amino acids. Per germline, CDR1 SGHDN and CDR2 FVKESK. A word on this clonotype: Antigen specificity is unknown.

Sample: blood. The chain couples TRBV14 to TRBJ1-1; D not certain. The receptor was isolated from a woman aged 25-40 years in good health. The CDR3 DNA sequence: TGTGCCAGCAGCCAAGATGGAGGCGGAATGCGGACTGAAGCTTTCTTT. Translating gives CASSQDGGGMRTEAFF.